This TCR beta chain came from a study of T-cell memory formation after mild COVID-19. About this clonotype: Antigen unknown.

TCRdb re-derived calls from the 5' RACE reads in MiXCR, one entry per CDR3 protein. Among just over 200,000 distinct CDR3 sequences listed, over 9% were seen once. General observations from the study: Certain responding clones were present in pre-infection memory, suggesting participation of cross-reactive memory.

V gave up 6 bases and J gave up 1 base, with 9 bases separating them. This CDR3 has 13 amino acids. Germline lookup yields CDR1 MNHEY and CDR2 SVGAGI. The sequencing input was PBMCs or a T cell subset sorted from them (not recorded which). This TCR was sampled from a man aged 18 to 29 who had mild COVID-19 (a few samples of this study predate the infection). Cell type and time point are not known. The chain uses TRBV6-5 and TRBJ2-5; D is perhaps TRBD2 (5 bases). In nucleotides, the CDR3 is TGTGCCAGCAGACCGGCGGGCCAAGAGACCCAGTACTTC. Its translation is CASRPAGQETQYF.